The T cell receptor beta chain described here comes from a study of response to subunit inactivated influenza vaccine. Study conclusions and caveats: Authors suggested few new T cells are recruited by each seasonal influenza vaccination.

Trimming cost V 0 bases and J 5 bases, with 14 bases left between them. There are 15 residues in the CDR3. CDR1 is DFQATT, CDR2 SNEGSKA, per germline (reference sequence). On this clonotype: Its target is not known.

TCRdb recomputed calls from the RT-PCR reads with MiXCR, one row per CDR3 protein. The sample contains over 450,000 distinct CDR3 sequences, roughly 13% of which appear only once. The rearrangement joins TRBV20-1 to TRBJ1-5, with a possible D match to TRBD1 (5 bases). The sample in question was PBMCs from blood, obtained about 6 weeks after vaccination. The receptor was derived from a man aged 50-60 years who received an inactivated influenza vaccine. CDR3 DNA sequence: TGCAGTGCTAGAGATTGGACCGCGGGGGATCAGCCCCAGCATTTT. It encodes CSARDWTAGDQPQHF.